The next 20 T cell receptor beta chains were all read from a single sample in a study of blood T cell repertoires in COVID-19 (TCRdb year 2020). The library was produced with the immunoSEQ multiplex PCR assay. TCRdb obtained this table from immuneACCESS and retained in-frame rearrangements with V and J assigned. These tables miss some clones; where compared with another copy, unresolved V genes account for less than half of the shortfall, and the remainder is unexplained. The sample table lists around 80,000 clones, about 80% of them with a count of one. Around 5.8% of the sample is held by the ten biggest clonotypes. Sequencing was carried out using peripheral blood. The receptors here all came from a man between 45 and 60 years old with active or convalescent COVID-19.

This chain uses TRBV6-6 with TRBJ2-1, with D maybe TRBD1 (6 bases). Between the trimmed V and J ends, which lost 3 bases and 7 bases, there was a span of 10 bases. Germline values: CDR1 MNHNY, CDR2 SVGAGI (reference sequence). This CDR3 contains 13 residues. The CDR3 sequence: CASSYPTGNEQFF. The CDR3 DNA reads as TGTGCCAGCAGTTATCCGACAGGAAATGAGCAGTTCTTC.

The V gene is TRBV6-2 or TRBV6-3, the J gene TRBJ2-5, with 10 positions matching TRBD2. The CDR3 sequence is 15 residues long. The V and J ends lost 6 bases and 3 bases, in that order; junction bases with no gene match: 7. CDR1 is MNHEY and CDR2 is SVGEGT in the germline V gene. DNA of the CDR3: TGTGCCAGCAGCCTTCTGCTAGCGGGGGAAGAGACCCAGTACTTC. It codes for CASSLLLAGEETQYF.

The chain joins TRBV18 to TRBJ1-4, with D perhaps matching TRBD1 (5 bases). Trimming removed 4 bases from V and 16 bases from J, with 19 bases in between. CDR1 KGHSH and CDR2 LQKENI come from the germline V gene. This CDR3 comprises 13 residues. The DNA of the CDR3 is TGTGCCAGCTCACTCGACCAGTCGGGGGAACCGTTTTTT. As protein: CASSLDQSGEPFF.

The chain is built from TRBV10-1 and TRBJ1-2; unclear D gene. This CDR3 has 11 residues. Germline loops: CDR1 WNHNN, CDR2 SYGVQD (reference sequence). V gave up 7 bases and J gave up 8 bases, with 11 bases separating them. DNA for the CDR3: TGCGCCAGCACCTACTGGTCAGGCTACACCTTC. Translation: CASTYWSGYTF.

V usage is TRBV9 and J usage is TRBJ2-7; TRBD2 aligns across 11 bases. J was trimmed by 6 bases and V by 3 bases; bases with no gene match: 11. Per the germline V gene, CDR1 is SGDLS and CDR2 is YYNGEE. CDR3 size: 16 residues. The CDR3 is CASSGRGTSGLPEQYF. The CDR3, as DNA: TGTGCCAGCAGCGGGCGTGGGACTAGCGGACTACCCGAGCAGTACTTC.

The V call is TRBV19, the J call TRBJ1-5; D is unclear. This CDR3 contains 12 residues. In germline, CDR1 is LNHDA, CDR2 SQIVND (reference sequence). Trimming pared 4 bases from V and 6 bases from J, leaving 7 bases between. The CDR3 nucleotides read TGTGCCAGTAGTAAGGAGTTTCAGCCCCAGCATTTT. Residues: CASSKEFQPQHF.

The genes are TRBV6-1 and TRBJ1-2; D possibly corresponds to TRBD1 (5 bases). Germline CDR1 reads MNHNS; CDR2 reads SASEGT. The germline V and J ends were trimmed by 0 bases and 0 bases, with 11 bases remaining between them. This CDR3 region has 16 residues. The CDR3 sequence is CASSEALTESNYGYTF. For the CDR3, the DNA is TGTGCCAGCAGTGAAGCTTTGACAGAGTCTAACTATGGCTACACCTTC.

The rearrangement joins TRBV5-4 to TRBJ1-2; TRBD1 matches 7 bases. With 4 bases clipped from V and 2 bases from J, the junction kept 8 bases outside the gene matches. The CDR3 sequence is 15 residues long. CDR1 and CDR2 (germline): SGHNT, YYREEE (reference sequence). The CDR3 here is CASSRRQGGNYGYTF. DNA of the CDR3: TGTGCCAGCAGCAGAAGACAGGGAGGAAACTATGGCTACACCTTC.

The rearrangement uses TRBV6-6 and TRBJ1-1; 8 bases agree with TRBD1. This CDR3 has 15 amino acids. Germline V gene lookup returns CDR1 MNHNY and CDR2 SVGAGI (reference sequence). V trimming: 8 bases; J trimming: 1 base; junction bases outside the gene matches: 9. The CDR3 reads CASGGGQAGNTEAFF. The CDR3 region has the DNA TGTGCCAGCGGGGGGGGACAGGCTGGGAACACTGAAGCTTTCTTT.

The chain uses TRBV5-1 and TRBJ2-1; possible D gene TRBD1, 5 bases. Germline loops: CDR1 SGHRS, CDR2 YFSETQ. The CDR3 sequence is 12 residues long. Trimming shortened V by 4 bases and J by 9 bases, and 11 bases separated the two germline ends. CDR3 nucleotide sequence: TGCGCCAGCAGCGGGGCCAGGGTTGAGCAGTTCTTC. Translated, it gives CASSGARVEQFF.

The chain joins TRBV5-4 to TRBJ1-1; TRBD1 matches 7 bases. Trimming removed 4 bases from V and 7 bases from J; junction bases left unmatched: 7. The length of the CDR3 is 13 residues. Germline lookup yields CDR1 SGHNT and CDR2 YYREEE (reference sequence). The CDR3 region is CASSGVRQGEAFF. The CDR3 coding sequence is TGTGCCAGCAGCGGGGTAAGACAGGGTGAAGCTTTCTTT.

The chain uses TRBV9 and TRBJ2-1, with D possibly TRBD2 on 5 matching bases. Trimming shortened V by 4 bases and J by 5 bases, and 13 bases separated the two germline ends. The CDR3 totals 14 residues. Germline V gene sequence: CDR1 SGDLS, CDR2 YYNGEE. DNA for the CDR3: TGTGCCAGCAGCCCCACTGGACTCCACAATGAGCAGTTCTTC. This translates into CASSPTGLHNEQFF. The whole variable domain, filled in from reference TRBV9 and TRBJ2-1, reads DSGVTQTPKHLITATGQRVTLRCSPRSGDLSVYWYQQSLDQGLQFLIQYYNGEERAKGNILERFSAQQFPDLHSELNLSSLELGDSALYFCASSPTGLHNEQFFGPGTRLTVL.

This clone showed up just a few times. The chain recombines TRBV7-2 with TRBJ2-5; D ambiguous. This CDR3 has 11 residues. Trimming left V 5 bases short and J 2 bases short, with 3 bases between. Germline CDR1 SGHTA, CDR2 FQGNSA. CDR3 bases: TGTGCCAGCAGCCAGCAAGAGACCCAGTACTTC. Its protein product is CASSQQETQYF.

This chain connects TRBV3-1 (or the pseudogene TRBV3-2) to TRBJ2-5, with 11 positions matching TRBD2. Trimming at V came to 1 base and at J to 1 base, leaving 8 bases not matched to a gene. CDR1 LGHDT and CDR2 YNNKEL come from the germline V gene (reference sequence). The CDR3 extends over 18 amino acids. The CDR3 is CASSQVSLAGGPQETQYF. The CDR3 nucleotides read TGTGCCAGCAGCCAAGTCAGTTTAGCGGGGGGGCCCCAAGAGACCCAGTACTTC.

The rearrangement links TRBV11-2 to TRBJ2-1; D perhaps matches TRBD2 (5 bases). With 5 bases removed from V and 1 base from J, the gap between germline ends came to 21 bases. The germline gives CDR1 SGHAT, CDR2 FQNNGV. The CDR3 spans 18 residues. The CDR3 region has the DNA TGTGCCAGCAGCCCCAGAACCGGAGGAGTAGTGTCCTACAATGAGCAGTTCTTC. Its protein product is CASSPRTGGVVSYNEQFF.

V gene TRBV6-1 combines with J gene TRBJ2-7, with D tentatively TRBD1 (5 bases). Between the trimmed V and J ends, which lost 6 bases and 0 bases, there was a span of 12 bases. Germline V gene lookup returns CDR1 MNHNS and CDR2 SASEGT. The CDR3 runs 14 residues. The CDR3 region has the DNA TGTGCCAGCAGCTCCCCGACAGACTCCTACGAGCAGTACTTC. This encodes CASSSPTDSYEQYF.

This clone was observed once. The V call is TRBV18, the J call TRBJ2-6, with 11 positions matching TRBD2. The germline V gene has CDR1 KGHSH and CDR2 LQKENI. J gave up 0 bases and V 6 bases, and 13 bases lay outside the gene matches. The CDR3 covers 20 residues. CDR3: CASSPYSLAGERSGANVLTF. In DNA form, the CDR3 reads TGTGCCAGCTCTCCATACTCACTAGCGGGGGAACGCTCTGGGGCCAACGTCCTGACTTTC.

The chain is built from TRBV6-2 or TRBV6-3 and TRBJ2-5; the D gene is possibly TRBD2 (6 bases). The V and J ends lost 6 bases and 7 bases respectively, with 12 bases between them. Germline CDR1 and CDR2: MNHEY and SVGEGT. The CDR3 contains 12 residues. CDR3: CASSLLEGTQYF. CDR3 DNA sequence: TGTGCCAGCAGCCTCTTGGAGGGGACCCAGTACTTC.

The chain joins TRBV3-1 (or the pseudogene TRBV3-2) to TRBJ2-5, with no clear D. The germline V and J ends were trimmed by 5 bases and 5 bases, with 12 bases remaining between them. CDR1 and CDR2 from the germline V gene are LGHDT and YNNKEL (reference sequence). The CDR3 extends over 13 amino acids. The CDR3 bases are TGTGCCAGCAGCGAACACAATGTGGAGACCCAGTACTTC. Its protein product is CASSEHNVETQYF.

V is TRBV5-5 and J is TRBJ1-5; no reliable D call. CDR3 length: 15 amino acids. Trimming removed 1 base from V and 2 bases from J, with 10 bases in between. CDR1 SGHKS and CDR2 YYEKEE come from the germline V gene (reference sequence). In DNA, the CDR3 is TGTGCCAGCAGCTTGTCCCTTGGAGGCAATCAGCCCCAGCATTTT. It is translated as CASSLSLGGNQPQHF.